The 21 T cell receptor beta chains reported below all come from one sample, sequenced in a study of T-cell memory formation after mild COVID-19. TCRdb analysed the 5' RACE reads with MiXCR anew, one entry per CDR3 protein. Altogether over 300,000 distinct CDR3 sequences are present, roughly 20% being singletons, with the ten largest covering roughly a fifth. The sample taken for sequencing was PBMCs or a T cell subset sorted from them (not recorded which). The receptors were sampled from a man between 18 and 35 years old who had mild COVID-19 (a few samples of this study predate the infection). Cell type and time point are not known.

In its sample, this clonotype was seen once. This rearrangement joins TRBV5-1 to TRBJ1-3, with TRBD1 matching 9 bases. This CDR3 comprises 18 residues. In germline, CDR1 is SGHRS, CDR2 YFSETQ. V lost 1 base, J lost 0 bases, and 8 bases stayed unmatched. The CDR3 is CASSLTPGQGSSGNTIYF. CDR3 sequence (DNA): TGCGCCAGCAGCTTGACCCCAGGACAGGGGTCCTCTGGAAACACCATATATTTT.

This clonotype was found many times. This chain links TRBV4-3 with TRBJ1-4; maybe TRBD1 (5 bases). The CDR3 length is 14 residues. CDR1 LGHNA and CDR2 YSLEER come from the germline V gene. Trimming cost V 0 bases and J 13 bases, with 15 bases left between them. CDR3 sequence: CASSQERQGNPLFF. CDR3 bases: TGCGCCAGCAGCCAAGAGCGCCAGGGTAATCCACTGTTTTTT.

This clonotype was picked up a small number of times. The chain links TRBV28 to TRBJ1-4; 9 bases fit TRBD1. The germline gives CDR1 MDHEN, CDR2 SYDVKM. This CDR3 region has 14 residues. The trim removed 8 bases at V and 6 bases at J, leaving 7 bases unmatched. CDR3: CASLRGTGYEKLFF. The DNA for the CDR3 is TGTGCCAGCTTACGCGGGACAGGGTATGAAAAACTGTTTTTT.

This clonotype was recorded many times. This sequence joins TRBV4-3 and TRBJ1-5; D unresolved. This CDR3 region has 15 residues. Germline-derived CDR1 and CDR2 are LGHNA and YSLEER. The V end lost 0 bases, the J end lost 7 bases, and 13 bases lay between the germline ends. This CDR3 is CASSQDVGSGQPQHF. DNA of the CDR3: TGCGCCAGCAGCCAAGACGTGGGTTCGGGGCAGCCCCAGCATTTT.

The V and J genes are TRBV5-6 and TRBJ1-3; 8 bases line up with TRBD1. The V segment lost 4 bases and the J segment 2 bases; nucleotides outside the gene matches: 5. Germline assignment: CDR1 SGHDT and CDR2 YYEEEE. This CDR3 comprises 15 residues. The CDR3 region has the DNA TGTGCCAGCAGCCCAGCGACAGGGGCTGGAAACACCATATATTTT. The encoded protein is CASSPATGAGNTIYF. Drawing the rest from reference TRBV5-6 and TRBJ1-3, the complete variable domain is DAGVTQSPTHLIKTRGQQVTLRCSPKSGHDTVSWYQQALGQGPQFIFQYYEEEERQRGNFPDRFSGHQFPNYSSELNVNALLLGDSALYLCASSPATGAGNTIYFGEGSWLTVV.

This chain links TRBV29-1 with TRBJ2-5; TRBD2 is a possible D gene (6 bases). The germline gives CDR1 SQVTM, CDR2 ANQGSEA. Trimming stripped 7 bases from V and 1 base from J, with 13 bases between. This CDR3 contains 13 residues. CDR3 coding DNA: TGCAGCGGGAAGGGACTTCTCCAAGAGACCCAGTACTTC. Residues: CSGKGLLQETQYF.

The chain couples TRBV7-8 to TRBJ1-1; D is undetermined. The CDR3 contains 16 residues. V lost 5 bases to trimming and J lost 0 bases, with 16 bases between them. Germline CDR1 and CDR2: SGHVS and FQNEAQ. CDR3 protein: CASSPGRWSMNTEAFF. In nucleotides, the CDR3 is TGTGCCAGCAGCCCGGGCAGGTGGAGTATGAACACTGAAGCTTTCTTT.

Only a few counts were recorded for this clonotype. This chain connects TRBV12-3 or TRBV12-4 to TRBJ2-3; 8 bases fit TRBD1. Trimming removed 6 bases from V and 3 bases from J; junction bases left unmatched: 5. This CDR3 region has 14 residues. CDR3 coding DNA: TGTGCCAGCAGCTTCAGGGGGCAAACAGATACGCAGTATTTT. It encodes CASSFRGQTDTQYF.

This chain connects TRBV4-3 to TRBJ1-4; tentative D call: TRBD1 (5 bases). Germline CDR1 is LGHNA and CDR2 is YSLEER. The length of the CDR3 is 17 residues. The V and J ends lost 4 bases and 0 bases respectively, with 15 bases between them. In DNA form, the CDR3 reads TGCGCCAGCAGCCGCGGGAGGGGACCTGCAACTAATGAAAAACTGTTTTTT. Amino acid sequence: CASSRGRGPATNEKLFF.

This clonotype was recorded a few times. J is TRBJ2-2 and V is TRBV7-6, with D perhaps given as TRBD1 or TRBD2 (5 bases each). Germline V lookup: CDR1 SGHVS, CDR2 FNYEAQ. The CDR3 extends over 17 amino acids. Trimming took 0 bases from V and 6 from J, leaving 17 bases between them. This chain's CDR3 is CASSLAAGSVSAGELFF. For the CDR3, the DNA is TGTGCCAGCAGCTTAGCGGCAGGGAGTGTTTCGGCCGGGGAGCTGTTTTTT.

This clonotype was recorded at least ten times. The chain recombines TRBV20-1 with TRBJ2-4, with unresolved D. V gave up 5 bases and J gave up 6 bases, with 20 bases separating them. This CDR3 comprises 15 residues. Germline V lookup: CDR1 DFQATT, CDR2 SNEGSKA (reference sequence). CDR3 region: CSAPSPRDGPNIQYF. The CDR3 nucleotides are TGCAGTGCTCCCTCTCCCCGTGATGGGCCAAACATTCAGTACTTC.

This clonotype has only a few counts. This chain connects TRBV19 to TRBJ1-5, with D unclear. In germline, CDR1 is LNHDA, CDR2 SQIVND (reference sequence). The CDR3 is 17 residues long. V lost 5 bases to trimming and J lost 2 bases, with 19 bases between them. This CDR3 reads CASSGGLSLRRNQPQHF. For the CDR3, the DNA is TGTGCCAGTAGTGGAGGGTTAAGCCTTAGGCGCAATCAGCCCCAGCATTTT. Drawing the rest from reference TRBV19 and TRBJ1-5, the complete variable domain is DGGITQSPKYLFRKEGQNVTLSCEQNLNHDAMYWYRQDPGQGLRLIYYSQIVNDFQKGDIAEGYSVSREKKESFPLTVTSAQKNPTAFYLCASSGGLSLRRNQPQHFGDGTRLSIL.

The genes are TRBV20-1 and TRBJ1-2; D gene unclear. This CDR3 contains 15 residues. Trimming removed 6 bases from V and 1 base from J, with 18 bases in between. Germline V CDR1 and CDR2: DFQATT, SNEGSKA (reference sequence). In DNA, the CDR3 is TGCAGTGCGACTATCCCGGCTACTAGTAACTATGGCTACACCTTC. The encoded protein is CSATIPATSNYGYTF.

This clonotype was counted between two and nine times. The chain recombines TRBV10-3 with TRBJ2-1; D not certain. CDR1 is ENHRY and CDR2 is SYGVKD in the germline V gene. V shed 0 bases and J shed 5 bases, with 8 bases lying between them. This CDR3 contains 14 residues. The CDR3 region has the DNA TGTGCCATCAGTGAGTCGAGCTGGAACAATGAGCAGTTCTTC. Translation: CAISESSWNNEQFF.

The J gene is TRBJ1-2, the V gene TRBV15; D is perhaps TRBD1 (6 bases). Trimming stripped 1 base from V and 8 bases from J, with 11 bases between. The CDR3 is 13 residues long. Germline loops: CDR1 LNHNV, CDR2 YYDKDF (reference sequence). Here the CDR3 reads CATSRGGLVGYTF. CDR3 in DNA: TGTGCCACCAGCAGAGGGGGGCTCGTAGGCTACACCTTC.

In its sample, this clonotype was seen once. The chain couples TRBV7-2 to TRBJ2-1; D ambiguous. The V end lost 1 base, the J end lost 8 bases, and 9 bases lay between the germline ends. Germline lookup yields CDR1 SGHTA and CDR2 FQGNSA. The CDR3 loop spans 13 amino acids. The CDR3 here is CASSLGGGDEQFF. Written as DNA, the CDR3 is TGTGCCAGCAGCTTAGGAGGCGGAGATGAGCAGTTCTTC. Full variable domain (remainder filled in from reference TRBV7-2 and TRBJ2-1): GAGVSQSPSNKVTEKGKDVELRCDPISGHTALYWYRQSLGQGLEFLIYFQGNSAPDKSGLPSDRFSAERTGGSVSTLTIQRTQQEDSAVYLCASSLGGGDEQFFGPGTRLTVL.

In its sample, this clonotype was seen a few times. This chain connects TRBV4-1 to TRBJ2-2, with D uncertain. This CDR3 region has 15 residues. Germline values: CDR1 MGHRA, CDR2 YSYEKL. Trimming pared 3 bases from V and 1 base from J, leaving 9 bases between. The CDR3 DNA reads TGCGCCAGCAGCCATAGGGCCCAGAACACCGGGGAGCTGTTTTTT. This translates into CASSHRAQNTGELFF.

This clonotype was found a few times. The chain combines TRBV14 with TRBJ2-3; D call uncertain. Germline V gene sequence: CDR1 SGHDN, CDR2 FVKESK. V was shortened by 0 bases and J by 6 bases, with 10 bases between the two germline ends. The CDR3 consists of 14 residues. Written as DNA, the CDR3 is TGTGCCAGCAGCCAAGATCCTGCTTTTGATACGCAGTATTTT. This codes for CASSQDPAFDTQYF.

This clonotype occurred many times. The rearrangement links TRBV12-3 or TRBV12-4 to TRBJ1-2; D ambiguous. The CDR3 consists of 11 residues. V was trimmed by 2 bases and J by 3 bases, leaving 1 base between them. This CDR3 reads CASSLHYGYTF. Here the CDR3 DNA reads TGTGCCAGCAGTTTACACTATGGCTACACCTTC.

In its sample, this clonotype was seen a few times. The chain uses TRBV5-1 and TRBJ2-7; D perhaps matches TRBD1 (6 bases). The CDR3 has 16 amino acids. CDR1 is SGHRS and CDR2 is YFSETQ in the germline V gene. V lost 4 bases and J 3 bases, leaving 20 bases between the germline ends. CDR3 DNA: TGCGCCAGCAGCCCCCCTTGGGCAGGGACAAGCTACGAGCAGTACTTC. As protein: CASSPPWAGTSYEQYF.

This sequence joins TRBV7-3 and TRBJ2-3; D unresolved. Germline loops: CDR1 SGHTA, CDR2 FQGTGA. The CDR3 is 17 residues long. V dropped 5 bases and J dropped 5 bases, with 23 bases sitting between them. This chain's CDR3 is CASSQDPVGEMKDTQYF. CDR3 DNA: TGTGCCAGCAGCCAGGATCCCGTAGGCGAGATGAAAGATACGCAGTATTTT. Complete variable domain (other parts from reference TRBV7-3 and TRBJ2-3): GAGVSQTPSNKVTEKGKYVELRCDPISGHTALYWYRQSLGQGPEFLIYFQGTGAADDSGLPNDRFFAVRPEGSVSTLKIQRTERGDSAVYLCASSQDPVGEMKDTQYFGPGTRLTVL.